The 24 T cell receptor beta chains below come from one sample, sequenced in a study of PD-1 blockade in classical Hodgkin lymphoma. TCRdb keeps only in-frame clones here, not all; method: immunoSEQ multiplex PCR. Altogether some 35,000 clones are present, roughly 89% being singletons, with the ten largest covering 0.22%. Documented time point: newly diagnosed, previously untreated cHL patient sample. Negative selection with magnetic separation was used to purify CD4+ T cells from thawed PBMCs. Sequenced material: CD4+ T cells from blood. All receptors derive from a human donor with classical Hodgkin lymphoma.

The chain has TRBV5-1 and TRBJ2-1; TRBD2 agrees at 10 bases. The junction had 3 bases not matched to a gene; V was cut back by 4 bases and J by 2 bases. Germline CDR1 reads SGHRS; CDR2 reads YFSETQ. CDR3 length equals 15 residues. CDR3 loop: CASSPSGGAYNEQFF. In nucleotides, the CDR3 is TGCGCCAGCAGCCCAAGCGGGGGGGCCTACAATGAGCAGTTCTTC.

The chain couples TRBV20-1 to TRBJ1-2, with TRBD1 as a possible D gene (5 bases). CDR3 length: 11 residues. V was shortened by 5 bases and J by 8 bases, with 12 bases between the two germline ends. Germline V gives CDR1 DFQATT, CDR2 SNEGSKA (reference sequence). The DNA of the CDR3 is TGCAGTGCTGGCACCAGGGACGGCTACACCTTC. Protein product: CSAGTRDGYTF.

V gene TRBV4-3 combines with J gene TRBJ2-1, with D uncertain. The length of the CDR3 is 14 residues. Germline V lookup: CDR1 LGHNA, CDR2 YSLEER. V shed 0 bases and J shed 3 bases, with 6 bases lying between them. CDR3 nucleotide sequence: TGCGCCAGCAGCCAAGAACCGAGCTACAATGAGCAGTTCTTC. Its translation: CASSQEPSYNEQFF.

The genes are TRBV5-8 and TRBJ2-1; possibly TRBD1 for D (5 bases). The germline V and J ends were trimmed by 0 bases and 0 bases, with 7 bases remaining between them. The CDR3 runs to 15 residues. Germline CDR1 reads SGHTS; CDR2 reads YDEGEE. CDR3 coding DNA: TGTGCCAGCAGCTTGGGACAGAGCTCCTACAATGAGCAGTTCTTC. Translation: CASSLGQSSYNEQFF.

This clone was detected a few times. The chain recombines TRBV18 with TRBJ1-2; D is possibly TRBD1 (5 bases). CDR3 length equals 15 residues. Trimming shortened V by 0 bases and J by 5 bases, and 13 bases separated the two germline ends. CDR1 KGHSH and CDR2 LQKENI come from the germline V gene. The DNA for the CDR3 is TGTGCCAGCTCACCACCGGTAGGGGACGGATATGGCTACACCTTC. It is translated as CASSPPVGDGYGYTF.

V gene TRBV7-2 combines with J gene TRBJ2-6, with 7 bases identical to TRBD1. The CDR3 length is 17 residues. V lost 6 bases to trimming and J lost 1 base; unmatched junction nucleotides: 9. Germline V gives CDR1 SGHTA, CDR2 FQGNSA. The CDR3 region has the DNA TGTGCCAGCAGATTAAAAGGGGGCCTGTCTGGGGCCAACGTCCTGACTTTC. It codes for CASRLKGGLSGANVLTF. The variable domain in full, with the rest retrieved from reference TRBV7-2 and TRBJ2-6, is GAGVSQSPSNKVTEKGKDVELRCDPISGHTALYWYRQSLGQGLEFLIYFQGNSAPDKSGLPSDRFSAERTGGSVSTLTIQRTQQEDSAVYLCASRLKGGLSGANVLTFGAGSRLTVL.

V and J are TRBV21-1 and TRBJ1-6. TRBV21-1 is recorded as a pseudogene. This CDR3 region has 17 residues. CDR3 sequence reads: CASSKGCSGQWDSPLHF. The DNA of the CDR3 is TGTGCCAGCAGCAAAGGGTGTTCGGGGCAATGGGATTCACCCCTCCACTTT.

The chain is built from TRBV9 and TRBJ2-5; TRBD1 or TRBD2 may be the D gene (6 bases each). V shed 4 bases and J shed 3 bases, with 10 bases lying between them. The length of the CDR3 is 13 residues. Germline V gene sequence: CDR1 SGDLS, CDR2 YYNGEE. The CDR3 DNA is TGTGCCAGCAGCAGGGGGGAGGAAGAGACCCAGTACTTC. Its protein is CASSRGEEETQYF.

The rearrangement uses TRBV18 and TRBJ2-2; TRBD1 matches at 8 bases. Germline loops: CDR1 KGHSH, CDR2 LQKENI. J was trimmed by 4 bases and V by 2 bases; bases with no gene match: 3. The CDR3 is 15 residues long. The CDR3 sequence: CASSPMTGATGELFF. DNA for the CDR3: TGTGCCAGCTCACCAATGACAGGGGCCACCGGGGAGCTGTTTTTT.

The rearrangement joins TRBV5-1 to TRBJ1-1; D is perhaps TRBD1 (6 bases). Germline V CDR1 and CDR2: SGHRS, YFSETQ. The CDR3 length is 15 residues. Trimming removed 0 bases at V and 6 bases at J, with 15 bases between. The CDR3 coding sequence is TGCGCCAGCAGCTTGGCCGTGAGGGGGGCGGCTGAAGCTTTCTTT. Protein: CASSLAVRGAAEAFF.

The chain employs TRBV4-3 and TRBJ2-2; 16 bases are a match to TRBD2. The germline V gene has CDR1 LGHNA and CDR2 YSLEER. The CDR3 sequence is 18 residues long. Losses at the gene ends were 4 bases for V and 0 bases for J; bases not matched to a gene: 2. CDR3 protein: CASSRGLAGGPNTGELFF. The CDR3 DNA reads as TGCGCCAGCAGCCGGGGACTAGCGGGAGGGCCGAACACCGGGGAGCTGTTTTTT.

CDR3 protein: CASRYNDRIDYTF. The DNA of the CDR3 is TGTGCCAGCAGGTATAACGACAGAATCGACTACACCTTC. V is TRBV2 and J is TRBJ1-2; a possible D gene is TRBD1 (5 bases). V was pared by 6 bases and J by 10 bases, with 18 bases between. The CDR3 totals 13 residues. CDR1 is SNHLY and CDR2 is FYNNEI in the germline V gene.

This CDR3 is CASSLPHEDGYTF. The CDR3 region has the DNA TGTGCCAGCAGTTTGCCCCACGAGGATGGCTACACCTTC. The chain carries TRBV28 and TRBJ1-2; D is undetermined. From germline, CDR1 is MDHEN and CDR2 SYDVKM. V was shortened by 3 bases and J by 6 bases, with 11 bases between the two germline ends. This CDR3 comprises 13 residues.

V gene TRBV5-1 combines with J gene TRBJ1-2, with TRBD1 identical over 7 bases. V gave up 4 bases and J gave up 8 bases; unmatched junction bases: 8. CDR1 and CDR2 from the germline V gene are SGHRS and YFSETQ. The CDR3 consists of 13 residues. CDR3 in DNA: TGCGCCAGCAGCATAGGACAGGCCGGGGGCTACACCTTC. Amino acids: CASSIGQAGGYTF.

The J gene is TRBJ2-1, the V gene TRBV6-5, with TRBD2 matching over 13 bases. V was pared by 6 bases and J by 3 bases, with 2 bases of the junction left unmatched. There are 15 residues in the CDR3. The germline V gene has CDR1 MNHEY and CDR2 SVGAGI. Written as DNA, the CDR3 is TGTGCCAGCAGGGGGACTAGCGGGAACTACAATGAGCAGTTCTTC. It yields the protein CASRGTSGNYNEQFF.

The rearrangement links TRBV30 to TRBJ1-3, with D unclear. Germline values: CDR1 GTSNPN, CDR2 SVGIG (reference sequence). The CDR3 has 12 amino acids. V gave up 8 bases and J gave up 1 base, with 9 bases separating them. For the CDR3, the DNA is TGTGCCGGCAGGAATTCTGGAAACACCATATATTTT. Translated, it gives CAGRNSGNTIYF.

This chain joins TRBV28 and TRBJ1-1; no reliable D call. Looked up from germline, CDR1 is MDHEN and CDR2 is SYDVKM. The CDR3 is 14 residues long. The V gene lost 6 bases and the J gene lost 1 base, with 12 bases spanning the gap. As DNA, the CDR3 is TGTGCCAGCAGACTTCCTCTCGAGAACACTGAAGCTTTCTTT. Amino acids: CASRLPLENTEAFF. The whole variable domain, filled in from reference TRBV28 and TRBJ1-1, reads DVKVTQSSRYLVKRTGEKVFLECVQDMDHENMFWYRQDPGLGLRLIYFSYDVKMKEKGDIPEGYSVSREKKERFSLILESASTNQTSMYLCASRLPLENTEAFFGQGTRLTVV.

The CDR3 here is CASSPAGGLRYGYTF. The CDR3 nucleotides read TGTGCCAGCTCACCGGCGGGGGGGCTGAGGTATGGCTACACCTTC. J is TRBJ1-2 and V is TRBV18; TRBD1 might be the D (6 bases). The CDR3 is 15 residues long. The ends were cut back, 3 bases at V and 5 bases at J, with 16 bases in the middle. The V gene's germline CDR1 is KGHSH and CDR2 LQKENI.

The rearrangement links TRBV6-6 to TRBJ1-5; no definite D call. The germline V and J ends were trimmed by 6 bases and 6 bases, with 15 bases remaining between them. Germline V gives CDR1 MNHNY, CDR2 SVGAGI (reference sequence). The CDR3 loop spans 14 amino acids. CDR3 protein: CASSRSGEGQPQHF. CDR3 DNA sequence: TGTGCCAGCAGCCGCTCGGGTGAGGGTCAGCCCCAGCATTTT.

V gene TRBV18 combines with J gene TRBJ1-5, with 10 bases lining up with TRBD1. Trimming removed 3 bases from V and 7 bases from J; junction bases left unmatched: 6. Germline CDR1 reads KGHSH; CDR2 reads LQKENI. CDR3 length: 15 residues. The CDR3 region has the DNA TGTGCCAGCTCACCCGGACAGGGGGTCGGGCAGCCCCAGCATTTT. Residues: CASSPGQGVGQPQHF.

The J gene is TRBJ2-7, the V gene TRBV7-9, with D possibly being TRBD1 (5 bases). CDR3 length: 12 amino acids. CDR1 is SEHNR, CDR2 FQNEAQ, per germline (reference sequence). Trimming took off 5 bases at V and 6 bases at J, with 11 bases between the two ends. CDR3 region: CASSLRTSEQYF. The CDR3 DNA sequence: TGTGCCAGCAGCCTAAGGACAAGCGAGCAGTACTTC.

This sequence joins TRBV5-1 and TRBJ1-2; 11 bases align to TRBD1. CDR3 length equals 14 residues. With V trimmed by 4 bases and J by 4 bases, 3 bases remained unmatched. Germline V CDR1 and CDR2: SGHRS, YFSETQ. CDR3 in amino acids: CASSLGQGVYGYTF. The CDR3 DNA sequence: TGCGCCAGCAGCCTGGGACAGGGGGTCTATGGCTACACCTTC.

CDR3 coding DNA: TGTGCCAGTAGTATATCCCGCGGGCGGGAGCTGTTTTTT. This translates into CASSISRGRELFF. The V call is TRBV19, the J call TRBJ2-2; TRBD2 might be the D (5 bases). CDR1 is LNHDA, CDR2 SQIVND, per germline (reference sequence). V lost 2 bases to trimming and J lost 9 bases, with 10 bases between them. There are 13 residues in the CDR3.

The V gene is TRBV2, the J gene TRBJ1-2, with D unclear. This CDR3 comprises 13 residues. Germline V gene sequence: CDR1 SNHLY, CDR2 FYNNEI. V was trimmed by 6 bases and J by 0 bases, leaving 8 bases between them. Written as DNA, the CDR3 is TGTGCCAGCAGGACAATTCCTAACTATGGCTACACCTTC. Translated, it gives CASRTIPNYGYTF. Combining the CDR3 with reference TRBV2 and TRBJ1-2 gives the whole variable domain EPEVTQTPSHQVTQMGQEVILRCVPISNHLYFYWYRQILGQKVEFLVSFYNNEISEKSEIFDDQFSVERPDGSNFTLKIRSTKLEDSAMYFCASRTIPNYGYTFGSGTRLTVV.